This T cell receptor beta chain was obtained from a study of tumor-infiltrating lymphocytes in primary liver carcinoma listed by TCRdb under 2017. In terms of the full investigation: Between late 2015 and early 2016, five patients in China with histopathologically diagnosed primary liver carcinoma had surgical resection. Hepatocellular carcinoma (four) or combined HCC and intrahepatic cholangiocarcinoma (one) was present in the five patients, who were three men and two women aged 30 to 69 years. Tumors of the five patients were stage T1-T3 N0M0 with maximum diameters of roughly 4.2 to 10 cm. Each sample produced about 3.5 to 8 million productive TCRbeta reads, and read depth showed no significant difference between tissue types. Across five regions of each liver tumor, along with adjacent normal tissue and blood, the study brought together TCRbeta repertoire sequencing, expression microarrays and whole-exome sequencing. A total of approximately 35 specimens from 5 patients underwent TCRbeta repertoire sequencing, comprising some 25 tumor regions, 5 adjacent noncancerous liver tissues and 5 peripheral blood samples. Technical replicate repertoires showed high reproducibility, with mean shared-clone rates roughly 0.87 and correlation coefficients above 0.98. Paper-wide results and their limitations: Since the samples were bulk and unsorted, there was no way to compare CD4+ and CD8+ T cell repertoires. Consistent with antigen-driven expansion, pairs of tumor regions showed higher repertoire overlap (mean about 36%) than either tumor-adjacent pairs (around 17%) or tumor-blood pairs (roughly 15%). With just four to six patients in the study, the authors point out that the findings should be validated in a larger study. Only the TCR beta chain was sequenced, which likely underestimates true repertoire diversity because unpaired alpha chains were not captured. The top 250 clones accounted for a significantly greater share of the repertoire in tumors than in blood (p = 0.039).

Details on this clonotype: Which antigen it targets is not known. Since a much larger clone is just one base distant, this may be a read error.

A constant-region primer and ProtoScript II reverse transcriptase were used to reverse-transcribe TCRbeta-specific cDNA from about 500 ng total RNA. The TCRbeta libraries were prepared through three rounds of nested multiplex PCR following a slightly modified ARM-PCR procedure. Multiplex TRBV1-TRBV30 forward primers and a Cbeta reverse primer were used in the first two PCR rounds, each of which was run for 9 to 11 cycles. Sample barcodes and Illumina adapters were attached in a final 25-cycle PCR using Deep VentR polymerase. Before sequencing, amplicons between 200 and 500 bp were purified from gel using a QIAquick gel extraction kit. An Illumina HiSeq 2500 was used to sequence the TCRbeta amplicons, generating 250-bp paired-end reads. As for how the authors treated the data: To recover full CDR3 sequences, reads were quality-trimmed using Trimmomatic v0.33 and paired reads were then merged using FLASH v1.2.11. V, D and J germline segments were assigned to the rearranged TCRbeta sequences by MiGEC v1.2.1b. Clonotype statistics and Shannon-Wiener diversity indices were calculated with VDJtools v1.0.0. Except for diversity analysis, only the 250 most abundant clonotypes of each sample were used in subsequent analyses to reduce sampling bias. TCRdb reworked the public reads: Q25 trimming with fastp, MiXCR clone assembly, productive beta chains retained. Records with the same CDR3 protein are collapsed into one entry carrying the most frequent genes and DNA. These V and J calls are TCRdb output, not the study's own analysis. In all, the sample holds about 310,000 distinct CDR3 sequences, and 65% of those were seen once. Roughly 9% of the sample is held by the ten biggest clonotypes.

RNA from unsorted whole blood was extracted with TRIzol reagent, and germline DNA was obtained with the DNeasy Blood & Tissue kit. At the time of sampling, the patients had chronic HBV infection and had not received any treatment. Before surgery, about 3.9 milliliters of peripheral blood were drawn into K2EDTA tubes. Trimming at the junction amounts to 7 bases on V and 5 bases on J, and the germline ends lie 11 bases apart. Sequences MNHNY (CDR1) and SVGAGI (CDR2) are obtained from the germline V gene (reference sequence). From its cysteine to its phenylalanine, the CDR3 spans 12 amino acids. Only the CDR3 portion is preserved as DNA: 36 bases, with reading frame beginning at the first base.

The TCR comes from a man in his forties with primary liver carcinoma and hepatitis B virus infection. The sequence joins TRBV6-6 to TRBJ2-5, with no D gene named confidently. Material: peripheral blood. The encoded CDR3 is CASMSPTETQYF. The sequenced DNA: TGTGCCAGCATGAGTCCTACGGAGACCCAGTACTTC.